The 27 T cell receptor beta chains reported below all come from one sample, sequenced in a study of blood T cell repertoires in COVID-19. The method was immunoSEQ multiplex PCR; TCRdb's version includes in-frame clones alone and lacks a portion of them. This table holds under 300,000 clones, around 88% found once. Specimen: PBMCs or T cells enriched from blood (not recorded which). Source of these receptors: a man aged 35-49 years who had recovered from COVID-19.

CDR3 in amino acids: CASNVRGGNEKLFF. In nucleotides, the CDR3 is TGTGCCAGCAACGTGCGGGGGGGTAATGAAAAACTGTTTTTT. The J gene is TRBJ1-4, the V gene TRBV13; the D gene is possibly TRBD1 (5 bases). The CDR3 has 14 amino acids. The germline CDR1 and CDR2 sequences are PRHDT and FYEKMQ (reference sequence). V was clipped by 7 bases and J by 4 bases, with 13 bases between them.

The CDR3 protein is CASSYGRQVLAKNIQYF. The CDR3 DNA follows: TGTGCCAGCAGTTACGGTCGGCAGGTCCTAGCCAAAAACATTCAGTACTTC. The chain carries TRBV6-2 or TRBV6-3 and TRBJ2-4; D call uncertain. Germline V lookup: CDR1 MNHEY, CDR2 SVGEGT. Trimming stripped 2 bases from V and 0 bases from J, with 14 bases between. This CDR3 has 17 residues.

This chain joins TRBV11-1 and TRBJ2-2; 9 positions match TRBD2. The CDR3 spans 16 residues. CDR1 is SGHAT and CDR2 is FQDESV in the germline V gene (reference sequence). V trimming: 4 bases; J trimming: 0 bases; junction bases outside the gene matches: 3. This CDR3 reads CASSYSGGTNTGELFF. The CDR3 DNA reads as TGTGCCAGCAGCTATAGCGGGGGAACGAACACCGGGGAGCTGTTTTTT.

This rearrangement joins TRBV5-1 to TRBJ2-3; TRBD2 matches at 15 bases. The CDR3 is 17 amino acids. Germline CDR1 reads SGHRS; CDR2 reads YFSETQ. The trim removed 3 bases at V and 2 bases at J, leaving 4 bases unmatched. The CDR3 DNA follows: TGCGCCAGCAGCTCGGGACTAGCGGGAGGTCTCACAGATACGCAGTATTTT. Translating it yields CASSSGLAGGLTDTQYF. Filled out from reference TRBV5-1 and TRBJ2-3, the complete variable domain reads KAGVTQTPRYLIKTRGQQVTLSCSPISGHRSVSWYQQTPGQGLQFLFEYFSETQRNKGNFPGRFSGRQFSNSRSEMNVSTLELGDSALYLCASSSGLAGGLTDTQYFGPGTRLTVL.

The chain has TRBV18 and TRBJ1-1; no definite D call. CDR1 is KGHSH, CDR2 LQKENI, per germline. With 0 bases removed from V and 2 bases from J, the gap between germline ends came to 7 bases. This CDR3 is built from 14 residues. Here the CDR3 DNA reads TGTGCCAGCTCACCACCGGTCAGAAACACTGAAGCTTTCTTT. Its protein is CASSPPVRNTEAFF. The entire variable domain, with the rest obtained from reference TRBV18 and TRBJ1-1, is as follows: NAGVMQNPRHLVRRRGQEARLRCSPMKGHSHVYWYRQLPEEGLKFMVYLQKENIIDESGMPKERFSAEFPKEGPSILRIQQVVRGDSAAYFCASSPPVRNTEAFFGQGTRLTVV.

The count of this clone is one. The chain links TRBV11-2 to TRBJ2-7, with 13 bases identical to TRBD2. Per germline, CDR1 SGHAT and CDR2 FQNNGV. The CDR3 loop spans 20 amino acids. Trimming removed 0 bases from V and 3 bases from J; junction bases left unmatched: 14. This CDR3 is CASSLDGLNRLAGGFYEQYF. The CDR3 bases are TGTGCCAGCAGCTTAGATGGGCTGAACCGACTAGCGGGAGGATTCTACGAGCAGTACTTC.

This clone was counted once. The genes are TRBV19 and TRBJ2-1; 7 nucleotides line up with TRBD2. The CDR3 has 14 residues. With 9 bases clipped from V and 9 bases from J, the junction kept 14 bases outside the gene matches. Germline V lookup: CDR1 LNHDA, CDR2 SQIVND (reference sequence). The CDR3: CASSGGTPGVEQFF. The CDR3 nucleotides read TGTGCCAGCTCGGGAGGTACCCCGGGTGTTGAGCAGTTCTTC.

The gene calls are TRBV19 and TRBJ2-7, with D maybe TRBD2 (6 bases). CDR1 is LNHDA, CDR2 SQIVND, per germline (reference sequence). The length of the CDR3 is 15 residues. V shed 1 base and J shed 1 base, with 11 bases lying between them. The CDR3 nucleotides read TGTGCCAGTAGTATAGTGCTAGCGTTATCCTACGAGCAGTACTTC. It codes for CASSIVLALSYEQYF.

This clone came up a few times. The V and J genes are TRBV4-1 and TRBJ2-5, with 10 bases fitting TRBD2. CDR3 size: 20 residues. Looked up from germline, CDR1 is MGHRA and CDR2 is YSYEKL. The V gene end was trimmed by 0 bases and the J gene end by 2 bases; junction bases not matched to a gene: 15. The CDR3 loop is CASSQESLAGAGFGQETQYF. The CDR3 DNA follows: TGCGCCAGCAGCCAAGAATCCCTAGCGGGAGCAGGGTTTGGGCAAGAGACCCAGTACTTC.

The V gene is TRBV4-2, the J gene TRBJ2-3, with D possibly TRBD2 on 6 matching bases. This CDR3 is 17 amino acids long. Germline V gene lookup returns CDR1 LGHNA and CDR2 YNFKEQ. The V end lost 0 bases, the J end lost 8 bases, and 21 bases lay between the germline ends. The CDR3 sequence is CASSQDPSLSPRGTQYF. CDR3 coding DNA: TGTGCCAGCAGCCAAGACCCCTCCCTCTCCCCGCGGGGTACGCAGTATTTT.

This clone was detected once. J is TRBJ1-2 and V is TRBV28; no clear D. The germline CDR1 and CDR2 sequences are MDHEN and SYDVKM. With 7 bases removed from V and 7 bases from J, the gap between germline ends came to 16 bases. CDR3 length: 13 amino acids. The CDR3 sequence is CASTLRRTSGYTF. As DNA, the CDR3 is TGTGCCAGCACCCTGAGAAGGACTAGTGGCTACACCTTC.

This clone appeared once. The chain is built from TRBV5-1 and TRBJ2-1, with D maybe TRBD1 (6 bases). Deletions cut 4 bases from V and 0 bases from J, with 14 bases between. CDR3 length: 16 residues. Per germline, CDR1 SGHRS and CDR2 YFSETQ. CDR3: CASSPRDTSSYNEQFF. Here the CDR3 DNA reads TGCGCCAGCAGCCCCCGGGACACGAGCTCCTACAATGAGCAGTTCTTC.

This rearrangement joins TRBV7-2 to TRBJ2-7; 7 bases line up with TRBD2. Per the germline V gene, CDR1 is SGHTA and CDR2 is FQGNSA. This CDR3 region has 14 residues. J lost 4 bases, V lost 4 bases, and 7 bases had no gene match. The CDR3 spells CASSSLADLYEQYF. The CDR3 DNA is TGTGCCAGCAGCTCCCTAGCGGACCTTTACGAGCAGTACTTC.

About this clone itself: One junction end disagrees with the germline gene, perhaps due to a read error. The chain employs TRBV10-3 and TRBJ2-7; tentatively, D is TRBD1 (7 bases). CDR1 and CDR2 (germline): ENHRY, SYGVKD. This CDR3 has 13 amino acids. The CDR3 sequence is CAISPGQYNRSGF. CDR3 DNA: TGTGCCATCAGTCCGGGACAGTACAATCGCAGCGGGTTC.

The chain carries TRBV30 and TRBJ1-3; possibly TRBD1 for D (6 bases). Germline V CDR1 and CDR2: GTSNPN, SVGIG (reference sequence). The CDR3 spans 14 residues. V lost 5 bases, J lost 4 bases, and 15 bases lay in between. The CDR3 nucleotides are TGTGCCTGGGGTAACAGGGCGCGCGGAAACACCATATATTTT. Translation gives CAWGNRARGNTIYF.

This rearrangement joins TRBV7-8 to TRBJ2-3; D remains unclear. Germline lookup yields CDR1 SGHVS and CDR2 FQNEAQ. The CDR3 has 15 amino acids. Trimming took off 3 bases at V and 0 bases at J, with 10 bases between the two ends. CDR3 amino acids: CASSFNLYSTDTQYF. The DNA of the CDR3 is TGTGCCAGCAGCTTTAACCTATATAGCACAGATACGCAGTATTTT.

V usage is TRBV7-9 and J usage is TRBJ1-5, with D possibly TRBD1 on 5 matching bases. V was trimmed by 1 base and J by 3 bases, leaving 19 bases between them. Per the germline V gene, CDR1 is SEHNR and CDR2 is FQNEAQ (reference sequence). The CDR3 has 18 amino acids. CDR3: CASSLVQGGGFYNQPQHF. In DNA form, the CDR3 reads TGTGCCAGCAGCTTAGTCCAGGGCGGCGGTTTCTACAATCAGCCCCAGCATTTT.

On this clone itself: A read error may produce the germline difference seen at one junction end. This sequence joins TRBV12-3 or TRBV12-4 and TRBJ1-2; D is undetermined. CDR3 length: 13 amino acids. The CDR3 reads CASSLGRAGGYTF. The CDR3 DNA reads as TGTGCCAGCAGCTTAGGGAGGGCTGGTGGCTACACCTTC.

The chain uses TRBV11-2 and TRBJ2-1; 10 positions agree with TRBD2. CDR3 length: 15 amino acids. J lost 10 bases, V lost 2 bases, and 8 bases had no gene match. Germline CDR1 and CDR2: SGHAT and FQNNGV. CDR3 sequence (DNA): TGTGCCAGCAGCTTATCACTAGCGGGATCGGGGGAGCAGTTCTTC. This sequence encodes CASSLSLAGSGEQFF.

The V call is TRBV6-5, the J call TRBJ2-2; D is unclear. Germline V gene lookup returns CDR1 MNHEY and CDR2 SVGAGI. The ends were cut back, 2 bases at V and 4 bases at J, with 8 bases in the middle. CDR3 length: 14 residues. The CDR3, as DNA: TGTGCCAGCAGTTACGGTCCAGTCACCGGGGAGCTGTTTTTT. It translates to CASSYGPVTGELFF.

This chain uses TRBV7-8 with TRBJ1-2; D call uncertain. V shed 4 bases and J shed 4 bases, with 16 bases lying between them. Looked up from germline, CDR1 is SGHVS and CDR2 is FQNEAQ. The CDR3 loop spans 15 amino acids. The CDR3 DNA reads as TGTGCCAGCAGCTCCCTCCCCTCGGGTTCCTATGGCTACACCTTC. The encoded protein is CASSSLPSGSYGYTF.

The CDR3: CATSEGTGRRTQYF. The CDR3 DNA sequence: TGTGCCACCAGTGAGGGGACAGGGAGGCGGACCCAGTACTTC. The chain is built from TRBV24-1 and TRBJ2-5; TRBD1 matches 9 bases. This CDR3 has 14 residues. The ends lost 4 bases at V and 7 bases at J; junction bases unmatched: 6. Per the germline V gene, CDR1 is KGHDR and CDR2 is SFDVKD.

This sequence joins TRBV18 and TRBJ1-4; D uncertain. The CDR3 extends over 15 amino acids. Germline assignment: CDR1 KGHSH and CDR2 LQKENI. Trimming removed 1 base from V and 7 bases from J, with 13 bases in between. CDR3 sequence (DNA): TGTGCCAGCTCACCACGGCCAGGTTTGTCTGAAAAACTGTTTTTT. Translated, it gives CASSPRPGLSEKLFF. Together with reference TRBV18 and TRBJ1-4, the CDR3 gives the full variable domain: NAGVMQNPRHLVRRRGQEARLRCSPMKGHSHVYWYRQLPEEGLKFMVYLQKENIIDESGMPKERFSAEFPKEGPSILRIQQVVRGDSAAYFCASSPRPGLSEKLFFGSGTQLSVL.

V and J are TRBV15 and TRBJ1-2; 8 bases fit TRBD1. The germline CDR1 and CDR2 sequences are LNHNV and YYDKDF (reference sequence). This CDR3 has 12 amino acids. V trimming: 9 bases; J trimming: 6 bases; junction bases outside the gene matches: 6. This CDR3 is CATRTGGDGYTF. The CDR3 coding sequence is TGTGCCACAAGAACAGGGGGGGATGGCTACACCTTC.

This rearrangement joins TRBV12-3 or TRBV12-4 to TRBJ1-1, with 8 bases fitting TRBD1. The CDR3 has 13 amino acids. V was clipped by 6 bases and J by 4 bases; unmatched bases: 4. Here the CDR3 DNA reads TGTGCCAGCAGCAAGACAGGGGTCACTGAAGCTTTCTTT. Its protein product is CASSKTGVTEAFF.

J is TRBJ2-3 and V is TRBV7-2, with no clear D. The CDR3 has 16 residues. With 0 bases removed from V and 1 base from J, the gap between germline ends came to 11 bases. Looked up from germline, CDR1 is SGHTA and CDR2 is FQGNSA. CDR3: CASSLAVSHRTDTQYF. In DNA form, the CDR3 reads TGTGCCAGCAGCTTAGCAGTATCACATCGCACAGATACGCAGTATTTT.

The V call is TRBV6-2 or TRBV6-3, the J call TRBJ2-7; D is unresolved. Trimming took 1 base from V and 2 from J, leaving 6 bases between them. This CDR3 is 13 amino acids long. From germline, CDR1 is MNHEY and CDR2 SVGEGT. CDR3 region: CASSYFQTYEQYF. Here the CDR3 DNA reads TGTGCCAGCAGTTACTTCCAAACCTACGAGCAGTACTTC.